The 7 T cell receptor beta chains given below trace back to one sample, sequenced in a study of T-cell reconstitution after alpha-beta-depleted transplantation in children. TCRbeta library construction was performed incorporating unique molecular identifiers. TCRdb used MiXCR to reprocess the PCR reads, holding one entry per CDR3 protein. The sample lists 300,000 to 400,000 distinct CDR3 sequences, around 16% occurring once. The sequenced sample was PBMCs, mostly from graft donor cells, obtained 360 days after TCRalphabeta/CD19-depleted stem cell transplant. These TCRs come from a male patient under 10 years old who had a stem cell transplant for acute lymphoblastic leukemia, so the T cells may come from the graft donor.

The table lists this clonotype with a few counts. CDR3 in amino acids: CASRLAGGQFF. CDR3 sequence (DNA): TGTGCCTCGAGACTAGCGGGAGGGCAGTTCTTC. The chain combines TRBV30 with TRBJ2-1; TRBD2 matches at 13 bases. CDR1 is GTSNPN and CDR2 is SVGIG in the germline V gene (reference sequence). The V segment lost 7 bases and the J segment 12 bases; nucleotides outside the gene matches: 3. This CDR3 is built from 11 residues.

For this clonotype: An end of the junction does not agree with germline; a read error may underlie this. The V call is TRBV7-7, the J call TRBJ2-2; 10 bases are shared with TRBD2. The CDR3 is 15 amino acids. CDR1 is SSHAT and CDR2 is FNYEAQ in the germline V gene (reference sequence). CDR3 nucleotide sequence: TGTGCTAGCAGCTCTAGCGGGAGTTACACCGGGGAGCTGTTTTTT. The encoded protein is CASSSSGSYTGELFF.

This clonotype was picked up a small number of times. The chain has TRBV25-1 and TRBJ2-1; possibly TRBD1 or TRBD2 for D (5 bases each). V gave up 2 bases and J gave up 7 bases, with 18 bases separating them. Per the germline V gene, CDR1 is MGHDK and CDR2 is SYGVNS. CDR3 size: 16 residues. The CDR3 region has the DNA TGTGCCAGCAGTGAAGGTATGGGACGTCCGCCAAATGAGCAGTTCTTC. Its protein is CASSEGMGRPPNEQFF.

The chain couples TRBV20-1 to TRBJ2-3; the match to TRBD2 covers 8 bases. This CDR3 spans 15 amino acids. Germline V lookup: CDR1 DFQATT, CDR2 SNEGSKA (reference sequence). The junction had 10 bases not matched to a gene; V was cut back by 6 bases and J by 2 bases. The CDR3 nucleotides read TGCAGTGCCACAGAGTCTAGCGGGTACACAGATACGCAGTATTTT. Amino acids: CSATESSGYTDTQYF.

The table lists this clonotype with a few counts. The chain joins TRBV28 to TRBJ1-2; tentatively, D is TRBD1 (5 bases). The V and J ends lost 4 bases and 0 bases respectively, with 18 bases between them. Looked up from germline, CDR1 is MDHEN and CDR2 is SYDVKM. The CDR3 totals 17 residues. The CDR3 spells CASSWGTLTDSNYGYTF. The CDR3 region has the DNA TGTGCCAGCAGTTGGGGCACCCTGACAGACTCTAACTATGGCTACACCTTC.

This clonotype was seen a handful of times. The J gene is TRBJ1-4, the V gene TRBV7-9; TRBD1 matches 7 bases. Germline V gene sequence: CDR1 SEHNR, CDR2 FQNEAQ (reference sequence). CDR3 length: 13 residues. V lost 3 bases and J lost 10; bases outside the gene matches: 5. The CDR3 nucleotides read TGTGCCAGCAGCTTTTGGCAGGGGGGAAAACTGTTTTTT. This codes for CASSFWQGGKLFF. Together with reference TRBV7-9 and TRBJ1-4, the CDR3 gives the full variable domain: DTGVSQNPRHKITKRGQNVTFRCDPISEHNRLYWYRQTLGQGPEFLTYFQNEAQLEKSRLLSDRFSAERPKGSFSTLEIQRTEQGDSAMYLCASSFWQGGKLFFGSGTQLSVL.

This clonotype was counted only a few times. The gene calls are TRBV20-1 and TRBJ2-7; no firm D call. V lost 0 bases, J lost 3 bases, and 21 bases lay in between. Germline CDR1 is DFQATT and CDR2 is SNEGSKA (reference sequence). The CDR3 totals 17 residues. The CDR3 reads CSARDYRASRRNYEQYF. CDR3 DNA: TGCAGTGCTAGAGATTACCGGGCCTCGAGGAGAAACTACGAGCAGTACTTC.